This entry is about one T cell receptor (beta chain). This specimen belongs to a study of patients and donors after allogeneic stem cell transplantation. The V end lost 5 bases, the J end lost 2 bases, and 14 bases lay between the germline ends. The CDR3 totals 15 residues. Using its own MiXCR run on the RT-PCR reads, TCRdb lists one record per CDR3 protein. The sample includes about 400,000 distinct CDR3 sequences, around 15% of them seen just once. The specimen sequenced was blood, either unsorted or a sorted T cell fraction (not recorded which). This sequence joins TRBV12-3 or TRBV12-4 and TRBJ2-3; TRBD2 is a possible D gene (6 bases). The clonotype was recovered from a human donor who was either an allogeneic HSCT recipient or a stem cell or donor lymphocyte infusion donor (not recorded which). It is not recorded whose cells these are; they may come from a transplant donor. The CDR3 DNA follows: TGTGCCAGCAGTCGGAGGGGATGGATCACAGATACGCAGTATTTT. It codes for CASSRRGWITDTQYF.